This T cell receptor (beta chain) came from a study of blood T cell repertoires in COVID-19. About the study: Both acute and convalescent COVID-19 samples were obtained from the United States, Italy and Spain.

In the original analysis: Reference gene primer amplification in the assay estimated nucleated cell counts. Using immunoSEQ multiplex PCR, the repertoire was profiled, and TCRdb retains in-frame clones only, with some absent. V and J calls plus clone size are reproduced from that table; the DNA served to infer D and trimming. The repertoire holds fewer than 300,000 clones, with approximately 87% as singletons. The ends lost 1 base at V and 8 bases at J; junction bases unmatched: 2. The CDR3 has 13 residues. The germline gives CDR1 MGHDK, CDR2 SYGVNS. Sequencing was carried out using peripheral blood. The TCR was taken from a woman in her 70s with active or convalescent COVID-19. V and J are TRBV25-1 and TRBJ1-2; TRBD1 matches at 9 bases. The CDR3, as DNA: TGTGCCAGCAGTGAATTGGGACAGGGCGGCTACACCTTC. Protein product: CASSELGQGGYTF.